This is a list of T cell receptor beta chains from one sample in a study of cytomegalovirus exposure and HLA in healthy donors. Sequencing used immunoSEQ multiplex PCR; TCRdb keeps in-frame clones, though not all of them. The sample consists of approximately 130,000 clones, around 85% of them appearing once. What was sequenced was PBMCs. Receptor source: a woman in her twenties or thirties in good health and CMV-seropositive. Each CDR3 is given with its conserved first and last residue. A D gene is named only where the DNA matches it firmly. Part of the rows lack a size; the others show once, few, many or a class for expanded clones.

clone size: NA
V gene: TRBV28
D gene: NA
J gene: TRBJ1-1
CDR3 DNA: TGTGCCAGCATTCTACAGGGGAACACTGAAGCTTTCTTT
CDR3 protein: CASILQGNTEAFF

clone size: NA
V gene: TRBV6-5
D gene: NA
J gene: TRBJ1-6
CDR3 DNA: TGTGCCAGCAGCCCCGGGGGGTTGTGGAATTCACCCTTCCACTTT
CDR3 protein: CASSPGGLWNSPFHF

clone size: NA
V gene: TRBV7-9
D gene: TRBD2
J gene: TRBJ2-7
CDR3 DNA: TGTGCCAGCAGCTACCCCTGGACTAGCGGGAGTGACGAGCAGTACTTC
CDR3 protein: CASSYPWTSGSDEQYF

clone size: NA
V gene: TRBV19
D gene: TRBD2
J gene: TRBJ2-1
CDR3 DNA: TGTGCCAGTAGTAAAAGGGGTGGGGGACTAGCGGGTAGGATCCTTAACAATGAGCAGTTCTTC
CDR3 protein: CASSKRGGGLAGRILNNEQFF

clone size: NA
V gene: TRBV28
D gene: TRBD1
J gene: TRBJ2-5
CDR3 DNA: TGTGCCAGCATCAGTCCGGCGGGACAGGGAAGAGGGACCCAGTACTTC
CDR3 protein: CASISPAGQGRGTQYF

clone size: NA
V gene: TRBV6-5
D gene: TRBD1
J gene: TRBJ2-7
CDR3 DNA: TGTGCCACCCTCACCCGGGACAGGAGCTCCTACGAGCAGTACTTC
CDR3 protein: CATLTRDRSSYEQYF

clone size: NA
V gene: TRBV19
D gene: NA
J gene: TRBJ2-3
CDR3 DNA: TGTGCCAGTAGTCCTCCACAGGGCACAGATACGCAGTATTTT
CDR3 protein: CASSPPQGTDTQYF

clone size: NA
V gene: TRBV6-5
D gene: NA
J gene: TRBJ1-4
CDR3 DNA: TGTGCCAGCAGTTACACCCGGGCAACTAATGAAAAACTGTTTTTT
CDR3 protein: CASSYTRATNEKLFF

clone size: NA
V gene: TRBV5-1
D gene: TRBD1
J gene: TRBJ2-3
CDR3 DNA: TGCGCCAGCAGCTTACGGCAGGGGGCAGATACGCAGTATTTT
CDR3 protein: CASSLRQGADTQYF

clone size: NA
V gene: TRBV5-4
D gene: NA
J gene: TRBJ1-1
CDR3 DNA: TGTGCCAGCAGGGCCCTGGGGGGGGCGCTGACTGAAGCTTTCTTT
CDR3 protein: CASRALGGALTEAFF

clone size: NA
V gene: TRBV28
D gene: NA
J gene: TRBJ2-7
CDR3 DNA: TGTGCCAGCAGTTTAGCGCTGTCCTACGAGCAGTACTTC
CDR3 protein: CASSLALSYEQYF

clone size: NA
V gene: TRBV19
D gene: TRBD2
J gene: TRBJ2-3
CDR3 DNA: TGTGCCAGTAGTTTCACGGGACTAGCGGGTCCAGATACGCAGTATTTT
CDR3 protein: CASSFTGLAGPDTQYF

clone size: NA
V gene: TRBV19
D gene: NA
J gene: TRBJ1-1
CDR3 DNA: TGTGCCAGTAGTATAGGCGGGTTGGGGGGGATGAACACTGAAGCTTTCTTT
CDR3 protein: CASSIGGLGGMNTEAFF

clone size: NA
V gene: TRBV10-3
D gene: NA
J gene: TRBJ2-3
CDR3 DNA: TGTGCCAACAAGGCGGACAGTAGCACAGATACGCAGTATTTT
CDR3 protein: CANKADSSTDTQYF

clone size: NA
V gene: TRBV19
D gene: NA
J gene: TRBJ1-1
CDR3 DNA: TGTGCCAGTAGAGAGGACACTGAAGCTTTCTTT
CDR3 protein: CASREDTEAFF

clone size: NA
V gene: TRBV4-2
D gene: NA
J gene: TRBJ1-1
CDR3 DNA: TGTGCCAGCAGCCAAGACCCCTCCCAGTGGAACACTGAAGCTTTCTTT
CDR3 protein: CASSQDPSQWNTEAFF

clone size: NA
V gene: TRBV6-5
D gene: TRBD1
J gene: TRBJ2-7
CDR3 DNA: TGTGCCAGCAGCTTGACCGGGACAGGGAGGTCCGAGCAGTACTTC
CDR3 protein: CASSLTGTGRSEQYF

clone size: NA
V gene: TRBV6-6
D gene: TRBD1
J gene: TRBJ1-4
CDR3 DNA: TGTGCCAGCAAGGGGGGACAGGGGAAAGAAAAACTGTTTTTT
CDR3 protein: CASKGGQGKEKLFF

clone size: NA
V gene: TRBV27
D gene: NA
J gene: TRBJ1-1
CDR3 DNA: TGTGCCAGCAGTTTATCGTTTGCCGGGAGGCTGATTGAAGCTTTCTTT
CDR3 protein: CASSLSFAGRLIEAFF

clone size: NA
V gene: TRBV5-1
D gene: TRBD2
J gene: TRBJ2-7
CDR3 DNA: TGCGCCAGCAGCTTGTCGGGACTACGGAAGCTACCAGCCTACGAGCAGTACTTC
CDR3 protein: CASSLSGLRKLPAYEQYF

clone size: NA
V gene: TRBV27
D gene: NA
J gene: TRBJ1-1
CDR3 DNA: TGTGCCAGCAGTTTATCGGTCAACTGGAACACTGAAGCTTTCTTT
CDR3 protein: CASSLSVNWNTEAFF

clone size: NA
V gene: TRBV25-1
D gene: TRBD1
J gene: TRBJ2-3
CDR3 DNA: TGTGCCAGCAGTGAATCTCCGGGCAGGGGGCCTACAGATACGCAGTATTTT
CDR3 protein: CASSESPGRGPTDTQYF

clone size: once
V gene: TRBV2
D gene: TRBD1
J gene: TRBJ1-6
CDR3 DNA: TGTGCCAGCAGGGGGGTACAGGGGACAAATTCACCCCTCCACTTT
CDR3 protein: CASRGVQGTNSPLHF

clone size: NA
V gene: TRBV19
D gene: TRBD1
J gene: TRBJ1-2
CDR3 DNA: TGTGCCAGTGGCAACCAGGGGGCGTGGGGCTACACCTTC
CDR3 protein: CASGNQGAWGYTF

clone size: NA
V gene: TRBV2
D gene: TRBD1
J gene: TRBJ1-5
CDR3 DNA: TGTGCCAGCAAAAGGGGACAGGGGAATCAGCCCCAGCATTTT
CDR3 protein: CASKRGQGNQPQHF

clone size: NA
V gene: TRBV29-1
D gene: TRBD2
J gene: TRBJ2-1
CDR3 DNA: TGCAGCGTGACCGCGGGAGTGTTCTACAATGAGCAGTTCTTC
CDR3 protein: CSVTAGVFYNEQFF

clone size: NA
V gene: TRBV18
D gene: TRBD1
J gene: TRBJ1-1
CDR3 DNA: TGTGCCAGCTCACCCATTCCAGGGGGCACTGAAGCTTTCTTT
CDR3 protein: CASSPIPGGTEAFF

clone size: NA
V gene: TRBV6-5
D gene: TRBD2
J gene: TRBJ2-1
CDR3 DNA: TGTGCCAGCAGAACACTAGCGGGGGGTAGCAATGAGCAGTTCTTC
CDR3 protein: CASRTLAGGSNEQFF

clone size: NA
V gene: TRBV6-5
D gene: TRBD1
J gene: TRBJ1-5
CDR3 DNA: TGTGCCAGCAGCCAGGGGGCGCATCAGCCCCAGCATTTT
CDR3 protein: CASSQGAHQPQHF